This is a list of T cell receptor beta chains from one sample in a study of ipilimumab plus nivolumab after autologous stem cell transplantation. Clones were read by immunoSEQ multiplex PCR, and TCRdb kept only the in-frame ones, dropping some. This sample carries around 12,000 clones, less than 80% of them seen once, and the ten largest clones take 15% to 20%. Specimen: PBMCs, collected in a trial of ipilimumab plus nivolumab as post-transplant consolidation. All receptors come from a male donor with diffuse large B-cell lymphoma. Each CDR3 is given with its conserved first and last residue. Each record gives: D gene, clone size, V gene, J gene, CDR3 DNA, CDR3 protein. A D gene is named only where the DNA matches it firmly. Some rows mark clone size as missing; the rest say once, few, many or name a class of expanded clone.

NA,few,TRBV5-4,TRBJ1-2,TGTGCCAGCAGCTTCCCCAGGGGTAACTATGGCTACACCTTC,CASSFPRGNYGYTF
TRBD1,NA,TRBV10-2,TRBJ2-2,TGCGCCAGCATCCGGACAGGCAATACCGGGGAGCTGTTTTTT,CASIRTGNTGELFF
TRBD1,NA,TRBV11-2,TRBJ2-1,TGTGCCAGCAGGCCGGGACAGCAATACAATGAGCAGTTCTTC,CASRPGQQYNEQFF
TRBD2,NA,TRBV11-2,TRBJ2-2,TGTGCCAGCAGCTTAGCGGGGGGGCCGGGCACCGGGGAGCTGTTTTTT,CASSLAGGPGTGELFF
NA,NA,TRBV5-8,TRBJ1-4,TGTGCCAGCAGCCCAGGATCAGCAACTAATGAAAAACTGTTTTTT,CASSPGSATNEKLFF
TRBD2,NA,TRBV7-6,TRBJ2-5,TGTGCCAGCAGCATAAGCGGGGGGACGAAAACCCAGTACTTC,CASSISGGTKTQYF
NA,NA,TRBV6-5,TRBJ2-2,TGTGCCAGCAGGAGGGGGAGCCTTTTCGCCGGGGAGCTGTTTTTT,CASRRGSLFAGELFF
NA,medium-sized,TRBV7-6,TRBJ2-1,TGTGCCAGCAGCCTGGCTGGGGATGTTTCCAATGAGCAGTTCTTC,CASSLAGDVSNEQFF
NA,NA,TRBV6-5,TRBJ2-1,TGTGCCAGCAGTTACTTGGGAGAGCAGTTCTTC,CASSYLGEQFF
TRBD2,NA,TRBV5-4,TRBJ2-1,TGTGCCAGCAGCACCGGGGCGGGGGGCGTAGGCAATGAGCAGTTCTTC,CASSTGAGGVGNEQFF
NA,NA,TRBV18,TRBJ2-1,TGTGCCAGCTCCCCAAAGGTGGGGGGGCCTTCCTACAATGAGCAGTTCTTC,CASSPKVGGPSYNEQFF
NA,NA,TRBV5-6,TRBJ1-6,TGTGCCAGCAGCTTGGGCTTGAGCTCCTATAATTCACCCCTCCACTTT,CASSLGLSSYNSPLHF
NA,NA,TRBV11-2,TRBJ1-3,TGTGCCAGCAGCTTAGATCCAAGGGTAGGAAACACCATATATTTT,CASSLDPRVGNTIYF
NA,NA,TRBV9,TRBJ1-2,TGTGCCAGCAGCGTAGACGCAGGCCCTAACTATGGCTACACCTTC,CASSVDAGPNYGYTF
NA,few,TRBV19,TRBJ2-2,TGTGCCAGTAGTATTCTGTCCGGGGAGCTGTTTTTT,CASSILSGELFF
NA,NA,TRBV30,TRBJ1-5,TGTGCCTGGAGCCGGGGGGGGGATCAGCCCCAGCATTTT,CAWSRGGDQPQHF
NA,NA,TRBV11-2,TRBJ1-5,TGTGCCAGCAGCTTAGATTCCAGACGTAATCAGCCCCAGCATTTT,CASSLDSRRNQPQHF
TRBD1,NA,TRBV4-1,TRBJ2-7,TGCGCCAGCAGCCACGGTACAGGGGATTACAACGAGCAGTACTTC,CASSHGTGDYNEQYF
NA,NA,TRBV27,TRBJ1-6,TGTGCCAGCAGTTTCGTCCAGGGGAGTTCACCCCTCCACTTT,CASSFVQGSSPLHF
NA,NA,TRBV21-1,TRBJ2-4,TGTGCCAGCAGCGCAATCCAGGAGTTACGGGACAGCACGAACATTCAGTACTTC,CASSAIQELRDSTNIQYF
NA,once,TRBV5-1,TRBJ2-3,TGCGCCAGCAGCTTACTCGACAGCCTCCGGGATACGCAGTATTTT,CASSLLDSLRDTQYF
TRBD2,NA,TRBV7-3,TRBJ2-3,TGTGCCAGCAGCTTATATCACGGAGCAGGGGGTACTAGCGGGAGACGTTTT,CASSLYHGAGGTSGRRF
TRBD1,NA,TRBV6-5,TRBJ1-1,TGTGCCAGCAGTTCCCAGGGGGGGGATGAAGCTTTCTTT,CASSSQGGDEAFF
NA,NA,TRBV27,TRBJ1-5,TGTGCCAGCAGTTTAAGGGACGGTAGCAATCAGCCCCAGCATTTT,CASSLRDGSNQPQHF
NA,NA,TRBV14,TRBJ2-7,TGTGCCAGCAGCCAAGATCTTGGCGCCACCTACGAGCAGTACTTC,CASSQDLGATYEQYF
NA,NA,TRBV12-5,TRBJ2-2,TGTGCTAGTGGTTTGGGGGGGACCGGGACATTAAACACCGGGGAGCTGTTTTTT,CASGLGGTGTLNTGELFF
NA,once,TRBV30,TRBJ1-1,TGTGCCTGGAGTCGGACCCTTGTAGCTGAAGCTTTCTTT,CAWSRTLVAEAFF
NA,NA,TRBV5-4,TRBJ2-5,TGTGCCAGCAGCCCGGAACTGTCAGGATTTAGAGAGACCCAGTACTTC,CASSPELSGFRETQYF
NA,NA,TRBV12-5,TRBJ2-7,TGTGCTAGTGGTTTCTCGGGAAGCTACGAGCAGTACTTC,CASGFSGSYEQYF
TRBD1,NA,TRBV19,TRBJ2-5,TGTGCCAGTAGTCCCGGCCCCCGGGGACAGGGGGGGCTCGAGACCCAGTACTTC,CASSPGPRGQGGLETQYF
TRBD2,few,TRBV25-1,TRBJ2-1,TGTGCCAGCAGTGAACTAGCGGGAGGGCCGGGCAATGAGCAGTTCTTC,CASSELAGGPGNEQFF
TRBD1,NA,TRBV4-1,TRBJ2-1,TGCGCCAGCAGCCTGGACAGGGTGCCGCCATTTTCTGATGAGCAGTTCTTC,CASSLDRVPPFSDEQFF
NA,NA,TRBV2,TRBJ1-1,TGTGCCAGCAGTGAACGAAGGGACACTGAAGCTTTCTTT,CASSERRDTEAFF
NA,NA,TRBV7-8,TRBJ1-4,TGTGCCAGCAGCCCTGGGGGGGGGTATGAAAAACTGTTTTTT,CASSPGGGYEKLFF
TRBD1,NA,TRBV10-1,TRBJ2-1,TGCGCCAGCAGTACACTGGGGACAGGGATGTACAATGAGCAGTTCTTC,CASSTLGTGMYNEQFF
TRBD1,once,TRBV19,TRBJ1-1,TGTGCCAGTAGAGACAGGGGCACTGAAGCTTTCTTT,CASRDRGTEAFF
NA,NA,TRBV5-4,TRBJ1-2,TGTGCCAGCAGCTTGGCGGCACGGTCCTATGGCTACACCTTC,CASSLAARSYGYTF
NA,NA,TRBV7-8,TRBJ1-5,TGTGCCAGCAGCTTAGCGCCCAGGAATAGCAATCAGCCCCAGCATTTT,CASSLAPRNSNQPQHF
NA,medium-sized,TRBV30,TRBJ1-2,TGTGCCTGGAGTTACTCGGGGGGTCAGGCCTATGGCTACACCTTC,CAWSYSGGQAYGYTF
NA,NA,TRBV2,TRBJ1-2,TGTGCCAGCAGTGATTTACAGCGAAACTATGGCTACACCTTC,CASSDLQRNYGYTF
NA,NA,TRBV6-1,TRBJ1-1,TGTGCCAGCAGTGAAGCGTGGCAGATTAACACTGAAGCTTTCTTT,CASSEAWQINTEAFF
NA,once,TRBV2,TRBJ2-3,TGTGCCAGCAGTGAAAGGCAGATGGGGATAGCAGATACGCAGTATTTT,CASSERQMGIADTQYF
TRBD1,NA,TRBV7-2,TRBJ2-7,TGTGCCAGCAGCCGACAGGGGGCTTACGAGCAGTACTTC,CASSRQGAYEQYF
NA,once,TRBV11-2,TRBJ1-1,TGTGCCAGCAGCTTATATGTAGATAAGAACACTGAAGCTTTCTTT,CASSLYVDKNTEAFF
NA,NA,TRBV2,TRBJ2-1,TGTGCCAGCAGTGGACCCCGAGGTTTGGAACAGTTCTTC,CASSGPRGLEQFF
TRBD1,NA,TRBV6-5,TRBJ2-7,TGTGCCAGCCTAGGGGGACAGGGGTCCCACGAGCAGTACTTC,CASLGGQGSHEQYF
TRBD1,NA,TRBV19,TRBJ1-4,TGTGCCACCAGACAGGGGAATGAAAAACTGTTTTTT,CATRQGNEKLFF
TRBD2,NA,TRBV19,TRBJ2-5,TGTGCCAGTAGTATATTTATAGCGGGGGCTCATCAGGTCCAAGAGACCCAGTACTTC,CASSIFIAGAHQVQETQYF
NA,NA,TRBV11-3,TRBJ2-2,TGTGCCAGCAGCTTAGCTCCCGGGGAGCTGTTTTTT,CASSLAPGELFF
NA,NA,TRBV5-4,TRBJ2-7,TGTGCCAGCAGCTTGGACTACGAGCAGTACTTC,CASSLDYEQYF
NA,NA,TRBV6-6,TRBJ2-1,TGTGCCAGCAGGGACACTATAAAATACAATGAGCAGTTCTTC,CASRDTIKYNEQFF
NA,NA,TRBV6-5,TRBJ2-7,TGTGCCAGCAGCCGAGACAACTACGAGCAGTACTTC,CASSRDNYEQYF
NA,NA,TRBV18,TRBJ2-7,TGTGCCAGCCTCTACGGGACTTTCCCCTACGAGCAGTACTTC,CASLYGTFPYEQYF
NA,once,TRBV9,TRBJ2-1,TGTGCCAGCAGCGCGCGGGACTCTGATTACAATGAGCAGTTCTTC,CASSARDSDYNEQFF
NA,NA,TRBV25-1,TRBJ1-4,TGTGCCAGCAGTGTGGGGGAGGGTAGGGCAACTAATGAAAAACTGTTTTTT,CASSVGEGRATNEKLFF